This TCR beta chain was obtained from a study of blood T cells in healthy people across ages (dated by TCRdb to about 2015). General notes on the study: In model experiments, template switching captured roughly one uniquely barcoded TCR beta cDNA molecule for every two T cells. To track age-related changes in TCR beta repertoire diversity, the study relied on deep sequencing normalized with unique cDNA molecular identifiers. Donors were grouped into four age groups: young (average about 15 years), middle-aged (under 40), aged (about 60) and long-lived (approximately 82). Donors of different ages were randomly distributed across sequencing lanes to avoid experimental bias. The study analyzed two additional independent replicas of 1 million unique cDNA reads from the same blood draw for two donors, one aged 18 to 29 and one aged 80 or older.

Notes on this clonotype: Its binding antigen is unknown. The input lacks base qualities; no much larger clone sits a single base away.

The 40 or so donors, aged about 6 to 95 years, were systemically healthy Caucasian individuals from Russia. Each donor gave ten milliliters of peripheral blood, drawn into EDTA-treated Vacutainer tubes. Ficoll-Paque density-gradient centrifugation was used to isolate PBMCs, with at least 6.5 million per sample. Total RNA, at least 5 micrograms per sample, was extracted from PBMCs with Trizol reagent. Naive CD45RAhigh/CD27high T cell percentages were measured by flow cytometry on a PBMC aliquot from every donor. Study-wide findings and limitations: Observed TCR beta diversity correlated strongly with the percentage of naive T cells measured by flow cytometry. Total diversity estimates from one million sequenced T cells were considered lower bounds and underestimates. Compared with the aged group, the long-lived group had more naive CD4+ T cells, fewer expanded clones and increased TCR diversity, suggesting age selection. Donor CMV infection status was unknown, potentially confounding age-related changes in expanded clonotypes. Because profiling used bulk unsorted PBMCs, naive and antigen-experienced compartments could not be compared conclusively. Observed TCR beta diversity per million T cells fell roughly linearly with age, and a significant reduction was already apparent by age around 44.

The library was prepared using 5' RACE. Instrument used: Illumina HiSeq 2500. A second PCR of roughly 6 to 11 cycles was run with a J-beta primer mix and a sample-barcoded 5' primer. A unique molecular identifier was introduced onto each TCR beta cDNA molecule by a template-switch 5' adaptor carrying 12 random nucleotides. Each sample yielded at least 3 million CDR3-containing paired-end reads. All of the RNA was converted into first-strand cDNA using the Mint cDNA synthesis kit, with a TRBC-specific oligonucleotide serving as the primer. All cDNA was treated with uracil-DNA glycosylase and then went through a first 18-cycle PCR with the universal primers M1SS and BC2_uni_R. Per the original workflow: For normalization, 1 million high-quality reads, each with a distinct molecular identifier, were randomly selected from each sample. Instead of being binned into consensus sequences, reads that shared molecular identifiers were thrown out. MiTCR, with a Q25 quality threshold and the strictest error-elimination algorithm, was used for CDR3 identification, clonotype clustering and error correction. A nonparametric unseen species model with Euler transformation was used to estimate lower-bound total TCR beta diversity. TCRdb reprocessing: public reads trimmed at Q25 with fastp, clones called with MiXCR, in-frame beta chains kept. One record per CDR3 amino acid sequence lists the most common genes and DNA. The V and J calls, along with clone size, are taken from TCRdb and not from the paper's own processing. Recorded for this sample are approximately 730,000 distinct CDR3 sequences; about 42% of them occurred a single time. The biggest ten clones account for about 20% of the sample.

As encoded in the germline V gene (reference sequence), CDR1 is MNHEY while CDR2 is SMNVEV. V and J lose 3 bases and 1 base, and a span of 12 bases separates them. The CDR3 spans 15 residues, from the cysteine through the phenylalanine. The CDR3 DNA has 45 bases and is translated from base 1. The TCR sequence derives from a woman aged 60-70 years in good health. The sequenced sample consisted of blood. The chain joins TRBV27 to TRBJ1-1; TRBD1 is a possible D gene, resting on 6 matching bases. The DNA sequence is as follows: TGTGCCAGCAGTTTGTCAGGGGTGGGGAACACTGAAGCTTTCTTT. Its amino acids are CASSLSGVGNTEAFF.